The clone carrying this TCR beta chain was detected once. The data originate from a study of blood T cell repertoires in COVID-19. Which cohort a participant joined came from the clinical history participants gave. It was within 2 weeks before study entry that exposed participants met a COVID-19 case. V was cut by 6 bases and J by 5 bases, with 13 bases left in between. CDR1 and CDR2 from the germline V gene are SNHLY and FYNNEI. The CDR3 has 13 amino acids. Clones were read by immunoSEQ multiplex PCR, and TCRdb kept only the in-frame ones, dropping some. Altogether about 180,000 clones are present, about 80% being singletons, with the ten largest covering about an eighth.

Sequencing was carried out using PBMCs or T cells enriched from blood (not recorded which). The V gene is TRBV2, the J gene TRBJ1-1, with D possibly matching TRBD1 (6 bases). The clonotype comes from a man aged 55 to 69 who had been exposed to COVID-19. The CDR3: CASRGTMGTEAFF. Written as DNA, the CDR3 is TGTGCCAGCAGAGGGACAATGGGGACTGAAGCTTTCTTT.